This note documents a single T cell receptor (beta chain) sequence. This CDR3 is built from 16 residues. Germline assignment: CDR1 MNHEY and CDR2 SVGAGI. J lost 5 bases, V lost 0 bases, and 3 bases had no gene match. This sample was taken from a study of T cell changes during pregnancy in multiple sclerosis. Produced via immunoSEQ multiplex PCR; TCRdb's table is partial and in-frame only. The sample includes tens of thousands of clones, 88% of them seen just once. Source: peripheral blood, taken in the first trimester of pregnancy. This TCR derives from a female donor with multiple sclerosis, enrolled in a pregnancy study. The chain joins TRBV6-5 to TRBJ2-3; 12 bases are a match to TRBD2. CDR3 protein: CASSYSGTSGQDTQYF. CDR3 coding DNA: TGTGCCAGCAGTTACTCAGGGACTAGCGGGCAAGATACGCAGTATTTT.